The 28 T cell receptor beta chains listed next were all sequenced from one sample in a study of cytomegalovirus exposure and HLA in healthy donors. This table comes from immunoSEQ multiplex PCR, and its TCRdb copy is limited to in-frame clones, with some not included. The sample records 200,000 to 300,000 clones, 90% being singletons. The sequenced material came from PBMCs. The receptors were sampled from a woman aged 25 to 39 in good health and CMV-seronegative.

The chain joins TRBV7-2 to TRBJ2-7; 7 bases map to TRBD2. This CDR3 has 15 amino acids. After removal of 5 bases from V and 2 bases from J, the junction contained 9 bases not matched to a gene. CDR1 and CDR2 from the germline V gene are SGHTA and FQGNSA. The CDR3 DNA reads as TGTGCCAGCAGCGAGGCGGCGGGAGAACCCTACGAGCAGTACTTC. Translated: CASSEAAGEPYEQYF.

The chain recombines TRBV28 with TRBJ2-7, with 10 bases lining up with TRBD2. J gave up 4 bases and V 7 bases, and 7 bases lay outside the gene matches. The CDR3 totals 14 residues. Germline V gene sequence: CDR1 MDHEN, CDR2 SYDVKM. The CDR3 DNA reads TGTGCCAGCAAATCCGGGACTAGCGTTTACGAGCAGTACTTC. The encoded protein is CASKSGTSVYEQYF.

This chain uses TRBV14 with TRBJ1-1; D possibly corresponds to TRBD1 (5 bases). CDR3 length: 14 residues. Trimming removed 4 bases at V and 5 bases at J, with 14 bases between. From germline, CDR1 is SGHDN and CDR2 FVKESK. The CDR3 region has the DNA TGTGCCAGCAGCCTAAAACCTGGGGGGACTGAAGCTTTCTTT. As protein: CASSLKPGGTEAFF.

The chain recombines TRBV6-5 with TRBJ2-1; the D gene is possibly TRBD2 (6 bases). CDR3 size: 14 residues. The V gene lost 5 bases and the J gene lost 6 bases, with 14 bases spanning the gap. Germline V lookup: CDR1 MNHEY, CDR2 SVGAGI. CDR3 protein: CASSRPGGTNEQFF. CDR3 in DNA: TGTGCCAGCAGTCGCCCTGGGGGGACCAATGAGCAGTTCTTC.

The rearrangement links TRBV28 to TRBJ2-7, with D perhaps being TRBD1 or TRBD2 (5 bases each). Germline V gene lookup returns CDR1 MDHEN and CDR2 SYDVKM. The CDR3 is 11 residues long. V lost 10 bases to trimming and J lost 2 bases, with 9 bases between them. CDR3 sequence: CAISGPYEQYF. The CDR3 DNA reads as TGTGCCATCTCGGGGCCCTACGAGCAGTACTTC. Full variable domain (missing parts from reference TRBV28 and TRBJ2-7): DVKVTQSSRYLVKRTGEKVFLECVQDMDHENMFWYRQDPGLGLRLIYFSYDVKMKEKGDIPEGYSVSREKKERFSLILESASTNQTSMYLCAISGPYEQYFGPGTRLTVT.

This chain links TRBV11-3 with TRBJ2-2, with 10 bases lining up with TRBD2. The CDR3 covers 15 residues. V lost 5 bases to trimming and J lost 6 bases; unmatched junction nucleotides: 6. The germline V gene encodes CDR1 SGHNT and CDR2 YENEEA. CDR3 DNA: TGTGCCAGCAGCGCACCGGGACTAGCGCCCGGGGAGCTGTTTTTT. This translates into CASSAPGLAPGELFF.

The chain combines TRBV7-2 with TRBJ2-5; D might be TRBD1 (6 bases). This CDR3 contains 14 residues. V was pared by 5 bases and J by 1 base, with 11 bases between. The V gene's germline CDR1 is SGHTA and CDR2 FQGNSA. CDR3 DNA sequence: TGTGCCAGCAGCCGAAGACAGGCCCAAGAGACCCAGTACTTC. It specifies CASSRRQAQETQYF.

The chain uses TRBV6-6 and TRBJ2-5; no clear D gene. From germline, CDR1 is MNHNY and CDR2 SVGAGI (reference sequence). The CDR3 runs 12 residues. The V end was cut by 3 bases, the J end by 2 bases, with 4 bases between. DNA of the CDR3: TGTGCCAGCAGTTATTCTCAAGAGACCCAGTACTTC. Its translation: CASSYSQETQYF.

The chain joins TRBV7-9 to TRBJ2-3; no clear D gene. The V gene lost 4 bases and the J gene lost 6 bases, with 14 bases spanning the gap. The CDR3 length is 14 residues. CDR1 SEHNR and CDR2 FQNEAQ come from the germline V gene (reference sequence). This CDR3 reads CASSSGPGGDTQYF. The CDR3 nucleotides are TGTGCCAGCAGCTCGGGCCCAGGCGGCGATACGCAGTATTTT.

This chain links TRBV6-5 with TRBJ2-7, with a possible D match to TRBD1 (6 bases). From germline, CDR1 is MNHEY and CDR2 SVGAGI. Trimming shortened V by 4 bases and J by 3 bases, and 16 bases separated the two germline ends. The CDR3 is made up of 15 amino acids. The CDR3 DNA follows: TGTGCCAGCAGTTCTAACACAGGGAGTAACTACGAGCAGTACTTC. It codes for CASSSNTGSNYEQYF.

The chain has TRBV4-3 and TRBJ2-2; maybe TRBD1 (6 bases). The CDR3 is 14 amino acids. The germline V gene has CDR1 LGHNA and CDR2 YSLEER. V was clipped by 1 base and J by 5 bases, with 8 bases between them. The CDR3 DNA reads TGCGCCAGCAGCCAAGTACAGGGTACCGGGGAGCTGTTTTTT. This translates into CASSQVQGTGELFF.

The genes are TRBV27 and TRBJ1-2, with a possible D match to TRBD1 (5 bases). Trimming removed 2 bases at V and 6 bases at J, with 10 bases between. CDR3 length equals 13 residues. Germline lookup yields CDR1 MNHEY and CDR2 SMNVEV (reference sequence). The CDR3 here is CASSLTTGDGYTF. In DNA, the CDR3 is TGTGCCAGCAGTTTAACCACGGGGGATGGCTACACCTTC.

The gene calls are TRBV10-1 and TRBJ1-5; 10 positions match TRBD1. The CDR3 is made up of 16 amino acids. Trimming removed 11 bases from V and 4 bases from J; junction bases left unmatched: 14. Germline loops: CDR1 WNHNN, CDR2 SYGVQD (reference sequence). The CDR3 region is CALKKGGQGQNQPQHF. In nucleotides, the CDR3 is TGCGCCCTTAAAAAAGGGGGACAGGGGCAAAATCAGCCCCAGCATTTT.

V is TRBV6-5 and J is TRBJ1-5; 9 bases are shared with TRBD1. The germline V gene has CDR1 MNHEY and CDR2 SVGAGI. The CDR3 is made up of 15 amino acids. With V trimmed by 6 bases and J by 1 base, 4 bases remained unmatched. The CDR3 region is CASSRQGVSNQPQHF. CDR3 nucleotide sequence: TGTGCCAGCAGCCGACAGGGGGTGAGCAATCAGCCCCAGCATTTT.

The chain is built from TRBV5-1 and TRBJ2-1; D is ambiguous. V shed 5 bases and J shed 4 bases, with 10 bases lying between them. Germline V gives CDR1 SGHRS, CDR2 YFSETQ. This CDR3 has 13 residues. The CDR3 bases are TGCGCCAGCAGTGGTGGGTTTTACAATGAGCAGTTCTTC. This sequence encodes CASSGGFYNEQFF.

The genes are TRBV19 and TRBJ2-5; the D call may be TRBD1 or TRBD2 (5 bases each). Trimming stripped 0 bases from V and 5 bases from J, with 13 bases between. This CDR3 has 15 residues. CDR1 LNHDA and CDR2 SQIVND come from the germline V gene (reference sequence). The CDR3 here is CASSIEAPGTETQYF. In DNA, the CDR3 is TGTGCCAGTAGTATAGAGGCCCCAGGGACGGAGACCCAGTACTTC. The full variable domain, in which reference TRBV19 and TRBJ2-5 provide the parts outside the CDR3, is DGGITQSPKYLFRKEGQNVTLSCEQNLNHDAMYWYRQDPGQGLRLIYYSQIVNDFQKGDIAEGYSVSREKKESFPLTVTSAQKNPTAFYLCASSIEAPGTETQYFGPGTRLLVL.

This chain links TRBV18 with TRBJ2-5, with a tentative D call TRBD2 (6 bases). Germline values: CDR1 KGHSH, CDR2 LQKENI. V lost 8 bases and J 4 bases, leaving 17 bases between the germline ends. CDR3 size: 14 residues. Here the CDR3 reads CASGRYTTGETQYF. The CDR3 bases are TGTGCCAGCGGGAGGTACACAACAGGAGAGACCCAGTACTTC. The whole variable domain, remainder taken from reference TRBV18 and TRBJ2-5, is NAGVMQNPRHLVRRRGQEARLRCSPMKGHSHVYWYRQLPEEGLKFMVYLQKENIIDESGMPKERFSAEFPKEGPSILRIQQVVRGDSAAYFCASGRYTTGETQYFGPGTRLLVL.

Only one count was recorded for this clone. The J gene is TRBJ2-2, the V gene TRBV9; 15 bases are shared with TRBD2. The germline V gene has CDR1 SGDLS and CDR2 YYNGEE. This CDR3 is 16 amino acids long. The J segment lost 5 bases and the V segment lost 3 bases, leaving 2 bases of the junction unmatched. CDR3 protein: CASSGTSGRETGELFF. As DNA, the CDR3 is TGTGCCAGCAGCGGGACTAGCGGGAGGGAGACCGGGGAGCTGTTTTTT.

This clone was observed a handful of times. The CDR3 reads CASSLVLGAEQYF. The CDR3 DNA reads as TGTGCCAGCAGCTTGGTTCTGGGGGCGGAGCAGTACTTC. V is TRBV5-4 and J is TRBJ2-7; possible D gene TRBD1, 6 bases. The CDR3 runs 13 residues. Germline values: CDR1 SGHNT, CDR2 YYREEE (reference sequence). Trimming removed 0 bases from V and 7 bases from J, with 11 bases in between.

The chain is built from TRBV29-1 and TRBJ2-3, with 9 positions matching TRBD2. CDR1 is SQVTM, CDR2 ANQGSEA, per germline. Trimming cost V 6 bases and J 0 bases; bases outside gene matches: 7. This CDR3 is built from 15 residues. CDR3 coding DNA: TGCAGCGTCCAACTAGCGGGTGCTAGCACAGATACGCAGTATTTT. Amino acids: CSVQLAGASTDTQYF.

V gene TRBV6-1 combines with J gene TRBJ2-2, with D perhaps TRBD2 (5 bases). The CDR3 is made up of 14 amino acids. Between the trimmed V and J ends, which lost 10 bases and 1 base, there was a span of 13 bases. Germline values: CDR1 MNHNS, CDR2 SASEGT. This CDR3 is CATLPDLNTGELFF. The CDR3 DNA reads as TGTGCCACCCTGCCGGACTTGAACACCGGGGAGCTGTTTTTT.

The chain employs TRBV4-1 and TRBJ2-5; D is uncertain. Germline V gene lookup returns CDR1 MGHRA and CDR2 YSYEKL. V was clipped by 1 base and J by 0 bases, with 9 bases between them. The CDR3 is 15 residues long. CDR3 amino acids: CASSQVTNYQETQYF. CDR3 nucleotides: TGCGCCAGCAGCCAAGTAACGAACTACCAAGAGACCCAGTACTTC.

This clone turned up a few times. V usage is TRBV19 and J usage is TRBJ1-4, with D maybe TRBD1 (6 bases). This CDR3 is built from 16 residues. Deletions cut 1 base from V and 7 bases from J, with 16 bases between. Germline values: CDR1 LNHDA, CDR2 SQIVND (reference sequence). The CDR3 is CASSIVETGRLEKLFF. CDR3 nucleotide sequence: TGTGCCAGTAGTATAGTCGAGACAGGCAGACTTGAAAAACTGTTTTTT.

Only a few counts were recorded for this clone. The chain combines TRBV7-6 with TRBJ2-7; 8 positions agree with TRBD2. Germline V lookup: CDR1 SGHVS, CDR2 FNYEAQ. Trimming at V came to 3 bases and at J to 3 bases, leaving 7 bases not matched to a gene. This CDR3 comprises 15 residues. The CDR3: CASSFSAGLGYEQYF. For the CDR3, the DNA is TGTGCCAGCAGCTTTTCGGCGGGACTAGGCTACGAGCAGTACTTC.

This clone turned up a few times. The chain carries TRBV5-1 and TRBJ1-2, with D maybe TRBD1 (6 bases). The V gene's germline CDR1 is SGHRS and CDR2 YFSETQ. The germline V and J ends were trimmed by 0 bases and 5 bases, with 11 bases remaining between them. CDR3 length equals 14 residues. CDR3 residues: CASSLEQGVYGYTF. The CDR3 nucleotides are TGCGCCAGCAGCTTGGAACAGGGAGTATATGGCTACACCTTC.

The chain couples TRBV27 to TRBJ2-7; 10 bases are a match to TRBD2. V was pared by 5 bases and J by 0 bases, with 7 bases of the junction left unmatched. Germline V CDR1 and CDR2: MNHEY, SMNVEV (reference sequence). CDR3 length equals 16 residues. CDR3 nucleotides: TGTGCCAGCAGTCCCTTAGCGGGAGGAAGCTCCTACGAGCAGTACTTC. This codes for CASSPLAGGSSYEQYF.

The V call is TRBV5-1, the J call TRBJ2-7; the match to TRBD2 covers 15 bases. Trimming at V came to 2 bases and at J to 0 bases, leaving 6 bases not matched to a gene. CDR1 is SGHRS and CDR2 is YFSETQ in the germline V gene. The CDR3 totals 18 residues. The CDR3 DNA is TGCGCCAGCAGCTTTGGACTAGCGGGAGGGCCCCGCTCCTACGAGCAGTACTTC. Its protein is CASSFGLAGGPRSYEQYF.

The chain uses TRBV7-3 and TRBJ1-2; maybe TRBD1 (6 bases). Trimming stripped 6 bases from V and 7 bases from J, with 24 bases between. The CDR3 extends over 16 amino acids. Germline V gives CDR1 SGHTA, CDR2 FQGTGA. CDR3 residues: CASRPSGTGGRGGYTF. The CDR3 nucleotides are TGTGCCAGCAGACCTTCCGGGACCGGGGGCCGCGGTGGCTACACCTTC.